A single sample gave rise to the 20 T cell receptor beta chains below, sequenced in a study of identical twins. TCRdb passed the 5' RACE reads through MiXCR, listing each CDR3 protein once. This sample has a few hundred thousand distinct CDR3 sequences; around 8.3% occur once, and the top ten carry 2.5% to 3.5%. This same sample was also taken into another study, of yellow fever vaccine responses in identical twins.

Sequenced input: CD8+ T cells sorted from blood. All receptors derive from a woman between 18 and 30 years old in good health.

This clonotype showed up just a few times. In DNA form, the CDR3 reads TGTGCCAGCAGCCCGCCTCGAGGACCCTACGAGCAGTACTTC. As protein: CASSPPRGPYEQYF. V usage is TRBV7-9 and J usage is TRBJ2-7; D gene unclear. Germline V gives CDR1 SEHNR, CDR2 FQNEAQ (reference sequence). The CDR3 covers 14 residues. Trimming took off 5 bases at V and 2 bases at J, with 13 bases between the two ends.

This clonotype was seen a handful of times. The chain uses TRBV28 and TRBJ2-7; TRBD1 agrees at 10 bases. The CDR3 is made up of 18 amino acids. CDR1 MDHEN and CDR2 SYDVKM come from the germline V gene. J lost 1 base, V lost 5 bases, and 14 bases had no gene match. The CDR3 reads CASSPTPGQGPLSYEQYF. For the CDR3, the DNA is TGTGCCAGCAGTCCCACCCCGGGACAGGGGCCTTTATCCTACGAGCAGTACTTC. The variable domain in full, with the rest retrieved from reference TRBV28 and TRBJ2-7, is DVKVTQSSRYLVKRTGEKVFLECVQDMDHENMFWYRQDPGLGLRLIYFSYDVKMKEKGDIPEGYSVSREKKERFSLILESASTNQTSMYLCASSPTPGQGPLSYEQYFGPGTRLTVT.

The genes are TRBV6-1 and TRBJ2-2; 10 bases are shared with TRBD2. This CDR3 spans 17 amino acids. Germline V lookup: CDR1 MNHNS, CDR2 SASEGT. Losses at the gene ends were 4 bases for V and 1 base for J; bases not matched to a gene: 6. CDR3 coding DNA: TGTGCCAGCAGTGCACCACTAGCGGGACTGAACACCGGGGAGCTGTTTTTT. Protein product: CASSAPLAGLNTGELFF.

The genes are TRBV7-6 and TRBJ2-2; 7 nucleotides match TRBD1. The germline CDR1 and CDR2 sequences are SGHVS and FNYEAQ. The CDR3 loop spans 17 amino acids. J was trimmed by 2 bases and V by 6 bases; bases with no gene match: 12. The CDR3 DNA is TGTGCCAGCAGTCGTCCCCTGGGACAGAGTAACACCGGGGAGCTGTTTTTT. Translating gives CASSRPLGQSNTGELFF.

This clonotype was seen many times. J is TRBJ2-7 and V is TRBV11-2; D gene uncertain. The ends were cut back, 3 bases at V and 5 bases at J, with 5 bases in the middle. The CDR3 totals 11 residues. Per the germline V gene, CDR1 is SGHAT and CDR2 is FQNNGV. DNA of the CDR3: TGTGCCAGCAGCTTTCAGAACGAGCAGTACTTC. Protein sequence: CASSFQNEQYF.

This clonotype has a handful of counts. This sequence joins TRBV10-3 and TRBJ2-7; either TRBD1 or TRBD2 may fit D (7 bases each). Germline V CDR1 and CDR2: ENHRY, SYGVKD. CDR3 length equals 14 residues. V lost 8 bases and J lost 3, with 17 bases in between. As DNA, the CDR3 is TGTGCCATCGGGGGGGAGGGGGCGAGCTACGAGCAGTACTTC. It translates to CAIGGEGASYEQYF.

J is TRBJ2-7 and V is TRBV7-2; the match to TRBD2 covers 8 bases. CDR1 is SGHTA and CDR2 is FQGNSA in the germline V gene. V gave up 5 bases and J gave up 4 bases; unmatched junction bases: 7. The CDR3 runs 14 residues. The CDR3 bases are TGTGCCAGCAGCGTACCGGGACTAGAGTACGAGCAGTACTTC. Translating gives CASSVPGLEYEQYF.

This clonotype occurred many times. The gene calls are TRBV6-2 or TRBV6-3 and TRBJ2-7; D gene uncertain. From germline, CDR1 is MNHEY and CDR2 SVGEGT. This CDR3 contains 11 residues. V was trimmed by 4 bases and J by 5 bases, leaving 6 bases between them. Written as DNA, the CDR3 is TGTGCCAGCAGTTTTGGCCACGAGCAGTACTTC. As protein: CASSFGHEQYF.

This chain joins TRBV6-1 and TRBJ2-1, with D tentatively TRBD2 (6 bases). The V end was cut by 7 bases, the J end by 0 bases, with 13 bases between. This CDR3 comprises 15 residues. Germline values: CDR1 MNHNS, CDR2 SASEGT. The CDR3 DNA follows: TGTGCCAGCATCGATGGGGGGATCTCCTACAATGAGCAGTTCTTC. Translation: CASIDGGISYNEQFF.

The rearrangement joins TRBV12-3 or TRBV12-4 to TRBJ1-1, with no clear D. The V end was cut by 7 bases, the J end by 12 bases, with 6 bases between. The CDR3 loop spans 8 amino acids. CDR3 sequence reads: CASIGTFF. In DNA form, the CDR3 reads TGTGCCAGCATCGGGACTTTCTTT.

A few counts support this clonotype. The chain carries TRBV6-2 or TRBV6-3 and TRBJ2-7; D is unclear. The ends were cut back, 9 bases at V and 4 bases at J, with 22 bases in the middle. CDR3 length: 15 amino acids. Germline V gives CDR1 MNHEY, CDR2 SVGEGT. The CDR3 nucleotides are TGTGCCAGTTTCGGATTCCGAGAACCCCCGTACGAGCAGTACTTC. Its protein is CASFGFREPPYEQYF.

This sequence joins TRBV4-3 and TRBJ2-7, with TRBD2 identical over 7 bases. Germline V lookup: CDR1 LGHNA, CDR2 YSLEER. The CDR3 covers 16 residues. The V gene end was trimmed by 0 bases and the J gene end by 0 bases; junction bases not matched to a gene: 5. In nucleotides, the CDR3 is TGCGCCAGCAGCCAAGATAAAGCTAGCGGCTCCTACGAGCAGTACTTC. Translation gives CASSQDKASGSYEQYF.

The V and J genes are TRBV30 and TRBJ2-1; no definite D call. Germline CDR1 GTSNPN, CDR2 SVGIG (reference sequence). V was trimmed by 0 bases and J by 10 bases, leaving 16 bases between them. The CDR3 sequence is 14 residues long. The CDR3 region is CAWSVGSRPGEQFF. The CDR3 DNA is TGTGCCTGGAGTGTAGGCAGTCGGCCAGGCGAGCAGTTCTTC.

Written as DNA, the CDR3 is TGCAGCGTTGAAGGCCACAGGGTAGGGGGCACAGATACGCAGTATTTT. Protein: CSVEGHRVGGTDTQYF. V and J are TRBV29-1 and TRBJ2-3, with a possible D match to TRBD1 (6 bases). Trimming pared 1 base from V and 1 base from J, leaving 15 bases between. This CDR3 has 16 residues. CDR1 is SQVTM, CDR2 ANQGSEA, per germline.

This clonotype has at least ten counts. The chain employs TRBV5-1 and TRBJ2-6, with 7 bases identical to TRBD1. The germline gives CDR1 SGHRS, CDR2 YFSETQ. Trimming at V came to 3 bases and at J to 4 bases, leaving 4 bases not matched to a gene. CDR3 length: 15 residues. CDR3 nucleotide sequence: TGCGCCAGCAGCTCGACAGGGTTAGGGGCCAACGTCCTGACTTTC. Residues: CASSSTGLGANVLTF.

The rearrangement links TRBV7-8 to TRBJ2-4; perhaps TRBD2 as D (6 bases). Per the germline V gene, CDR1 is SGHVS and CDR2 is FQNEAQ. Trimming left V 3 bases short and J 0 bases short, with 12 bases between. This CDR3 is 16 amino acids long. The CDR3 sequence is CASSFSEGLAKNIQYF. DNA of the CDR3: TGTGCCAGCAGCTTTTCCGAGGGACTAGCCAAAAACATTCAGTACTTC.

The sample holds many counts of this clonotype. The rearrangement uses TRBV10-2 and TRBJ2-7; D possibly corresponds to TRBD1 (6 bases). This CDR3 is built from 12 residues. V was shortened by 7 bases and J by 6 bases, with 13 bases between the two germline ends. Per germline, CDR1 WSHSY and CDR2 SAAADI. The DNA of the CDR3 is TGCGCCAGCACGAGTTCAGGGGTCGAGCAGTACTTC. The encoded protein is CASTSSGVEQYF.

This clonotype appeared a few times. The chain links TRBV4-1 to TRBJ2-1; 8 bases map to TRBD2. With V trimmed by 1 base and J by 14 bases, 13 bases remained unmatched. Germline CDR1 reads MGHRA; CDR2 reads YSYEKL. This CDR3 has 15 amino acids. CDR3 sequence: CASSQVFAGGRGEFF. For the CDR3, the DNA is TGCGCCAGCAGCCAAGTGTTTGCGGGGGGCCGGGGGGAGTTCTTC.

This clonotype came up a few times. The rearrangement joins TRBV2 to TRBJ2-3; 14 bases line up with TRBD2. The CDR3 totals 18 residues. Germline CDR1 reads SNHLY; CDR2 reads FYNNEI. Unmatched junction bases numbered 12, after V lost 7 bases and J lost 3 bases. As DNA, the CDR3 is TGTGCCAGCATTGGGACTAGCGGGAGTCGGAGTGATACAGATACGCAGTATTTT. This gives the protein CASIGTSGSRSDTDTQYF.

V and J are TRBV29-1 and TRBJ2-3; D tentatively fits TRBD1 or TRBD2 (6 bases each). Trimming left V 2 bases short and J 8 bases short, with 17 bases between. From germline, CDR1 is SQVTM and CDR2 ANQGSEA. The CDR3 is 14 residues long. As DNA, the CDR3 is TGCAGCGTTGAATTCCAGGGGATGGGAGGTACGCAGTATTTT. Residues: CSVEFQGMGGTQYF.